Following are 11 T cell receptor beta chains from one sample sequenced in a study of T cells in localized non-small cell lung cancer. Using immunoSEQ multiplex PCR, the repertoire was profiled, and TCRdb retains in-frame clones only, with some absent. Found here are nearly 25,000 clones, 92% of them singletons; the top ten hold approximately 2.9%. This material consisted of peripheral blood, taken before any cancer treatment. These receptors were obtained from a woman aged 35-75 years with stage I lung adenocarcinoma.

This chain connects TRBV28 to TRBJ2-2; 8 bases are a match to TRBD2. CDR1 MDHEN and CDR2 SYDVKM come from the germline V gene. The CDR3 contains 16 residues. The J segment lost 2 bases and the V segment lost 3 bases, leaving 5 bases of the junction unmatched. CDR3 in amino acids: CASSFSGLANTGELFF. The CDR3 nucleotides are TGTGCCAGCAGTTTTTCTGGACTAGCTAACACCGGGGAGCTGTTTTTT.

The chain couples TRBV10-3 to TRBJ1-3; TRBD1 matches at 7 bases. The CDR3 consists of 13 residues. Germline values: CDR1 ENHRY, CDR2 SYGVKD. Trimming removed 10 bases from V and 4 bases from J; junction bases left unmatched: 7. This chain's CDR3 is CATFTGEGNTIYF. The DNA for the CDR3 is TGTGCCACCTTCACAGGGGAGGGAAACACCATATATTTT.

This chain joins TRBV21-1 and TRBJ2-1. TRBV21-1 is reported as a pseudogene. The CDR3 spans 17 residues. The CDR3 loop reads CASSKARSMASDNEQFF. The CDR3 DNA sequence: TGTGCCAGCAGCAAAGCTAGATCCATGGCCTCTGACAATGAGCAGTTCTTC.

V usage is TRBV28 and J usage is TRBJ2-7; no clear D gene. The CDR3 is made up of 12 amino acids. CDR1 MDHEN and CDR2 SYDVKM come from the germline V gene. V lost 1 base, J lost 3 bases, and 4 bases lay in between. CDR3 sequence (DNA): TGTGCCAGCAGTTTATCCCTCTACGAGCAGTACTTC. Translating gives CASSLSLYEQYF.

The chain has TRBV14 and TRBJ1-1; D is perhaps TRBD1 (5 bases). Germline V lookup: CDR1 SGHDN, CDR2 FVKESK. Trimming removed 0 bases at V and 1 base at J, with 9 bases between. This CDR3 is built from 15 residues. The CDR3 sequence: CASSQDWGPNTEAFF. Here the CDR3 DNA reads TGTGCCAGCAGCCAAGACTGGGGACCGAACACTGAAGCTTTCTTT.

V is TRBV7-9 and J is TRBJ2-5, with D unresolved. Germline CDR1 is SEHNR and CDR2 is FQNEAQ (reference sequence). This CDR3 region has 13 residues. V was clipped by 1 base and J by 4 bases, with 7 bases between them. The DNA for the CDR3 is TGTGCCAGCAGCTTAGTGGTTACAGAGACCCAGTACTTC. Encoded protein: CASSLVVTETQYF.

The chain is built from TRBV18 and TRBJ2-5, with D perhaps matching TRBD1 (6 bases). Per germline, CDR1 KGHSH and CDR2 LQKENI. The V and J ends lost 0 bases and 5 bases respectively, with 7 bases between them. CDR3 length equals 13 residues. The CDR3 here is CASSPPGAETQYF. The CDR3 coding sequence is TGTGCCAGCTCACCACCGGGGGCGGAGACCCAGTACTTC.

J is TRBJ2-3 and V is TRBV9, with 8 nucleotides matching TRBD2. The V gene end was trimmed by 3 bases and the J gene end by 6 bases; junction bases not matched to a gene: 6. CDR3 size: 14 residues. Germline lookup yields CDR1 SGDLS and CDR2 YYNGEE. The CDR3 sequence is CASSDSGAEDTQYF. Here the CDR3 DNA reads TGTGCCAGCAGCGATAGCGGGGCGGAGGATACGCAGTATTTT.

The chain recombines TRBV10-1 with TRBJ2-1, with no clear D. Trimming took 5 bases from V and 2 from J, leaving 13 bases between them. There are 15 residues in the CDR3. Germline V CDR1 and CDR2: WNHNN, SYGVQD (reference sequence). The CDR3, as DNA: TGCGCCAGCAGTCCGACCCCGAGCACCTACAATGAGCAGTTCTTC. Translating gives CASSPTPSTYNEQFF.

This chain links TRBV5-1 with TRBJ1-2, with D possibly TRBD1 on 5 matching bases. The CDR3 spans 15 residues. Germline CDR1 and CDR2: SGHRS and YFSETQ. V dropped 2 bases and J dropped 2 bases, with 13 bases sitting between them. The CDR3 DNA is TGCGCCAGCAGCTTAGACTGGGGGAAGAACTATGGCTACACCTTC. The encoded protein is CASSLDWGKNYGYTF.

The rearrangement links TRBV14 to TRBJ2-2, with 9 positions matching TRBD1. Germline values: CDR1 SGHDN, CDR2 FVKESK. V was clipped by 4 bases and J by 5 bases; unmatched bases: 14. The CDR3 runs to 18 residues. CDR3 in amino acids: CASSLRPPGTGSTGELFF. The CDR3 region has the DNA TGTGCCAGCAGCCTCCGCCCCCCCGGGACAGGGTCGACCGGGGAGCTGTTTTTT. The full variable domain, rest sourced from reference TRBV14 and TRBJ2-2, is EAGVTQFPSHSVIEKGQTVTLRCDPISGHDNLYWYRRVMGKEIKFLLHFVKESKQDESGMPNNRFLAERTGGTYSTLKVQPAELEDSGVYFCASSLRPPGTGSTGELFFGEGSRLTVL.